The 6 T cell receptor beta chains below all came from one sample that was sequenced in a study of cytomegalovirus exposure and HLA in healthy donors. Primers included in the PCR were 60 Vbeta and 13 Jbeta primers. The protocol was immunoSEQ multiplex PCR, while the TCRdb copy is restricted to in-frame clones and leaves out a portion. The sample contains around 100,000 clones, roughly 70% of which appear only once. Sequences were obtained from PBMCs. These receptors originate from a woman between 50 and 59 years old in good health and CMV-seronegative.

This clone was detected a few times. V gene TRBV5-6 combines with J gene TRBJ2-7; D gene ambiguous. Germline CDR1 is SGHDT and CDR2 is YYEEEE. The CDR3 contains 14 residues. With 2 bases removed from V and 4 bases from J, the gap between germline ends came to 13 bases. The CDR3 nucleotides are TGTGCCAGCAGCTTCCCGAGTGCCGAATACGAGCAGTACTTC. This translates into CASSFPSAEYEQYF. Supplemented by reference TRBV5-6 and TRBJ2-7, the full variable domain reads DAGVTQSPTHLIKTRGQQVTLRCSPKSGHDTVSWYQQALGQGPQFIFQYYEEEERQRGNFPDRFSGHQFPNYSSELNVNALLLGDSALYLCASSFPSAEYEQYFGPGTRLTVT.

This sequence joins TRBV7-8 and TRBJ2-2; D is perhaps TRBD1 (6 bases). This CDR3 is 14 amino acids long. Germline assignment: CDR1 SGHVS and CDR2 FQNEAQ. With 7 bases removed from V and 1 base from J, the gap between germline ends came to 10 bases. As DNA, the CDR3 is TGTGCCAGCACCCGGGGACAGAACACCGGGGAGCTGTTTTTT. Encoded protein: CASTRGQNTGELFF. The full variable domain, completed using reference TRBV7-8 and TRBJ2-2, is GAGVSQSPRYKVAKRGQDVALRCDPISGHVSLFWYQQALGQGPEFLTYFQNEAQLDKSGLPSDRFFAERPEGSVSTLKIQRTQQEDSAVYLCASTRGQNTGELFFGEGSRLTVL.

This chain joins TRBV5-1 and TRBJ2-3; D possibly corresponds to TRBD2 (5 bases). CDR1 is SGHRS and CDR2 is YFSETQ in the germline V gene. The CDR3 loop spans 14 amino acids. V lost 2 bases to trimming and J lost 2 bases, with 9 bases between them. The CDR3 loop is CASSFRTVTDTQYF. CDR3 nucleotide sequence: TGCGCCAGCAGCTTCCGGACTGTCACAGATACGCAGTATTTT.

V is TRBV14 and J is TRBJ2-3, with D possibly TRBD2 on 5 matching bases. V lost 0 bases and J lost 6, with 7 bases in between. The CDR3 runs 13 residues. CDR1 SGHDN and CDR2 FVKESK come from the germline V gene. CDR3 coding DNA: TGTGCCAGCAGCCAAGATAGCGAGGATACGCAGTATTTT. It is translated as CASSQDSEDTQYF.

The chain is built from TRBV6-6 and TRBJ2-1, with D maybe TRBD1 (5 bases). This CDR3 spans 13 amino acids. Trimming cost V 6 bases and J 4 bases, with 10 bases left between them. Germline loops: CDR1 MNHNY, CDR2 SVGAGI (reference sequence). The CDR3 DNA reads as TGTGCCAGCAGCTTTACAGGTTACAATGAGCAGTTCTTC. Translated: CASSFTGYNEQFF.

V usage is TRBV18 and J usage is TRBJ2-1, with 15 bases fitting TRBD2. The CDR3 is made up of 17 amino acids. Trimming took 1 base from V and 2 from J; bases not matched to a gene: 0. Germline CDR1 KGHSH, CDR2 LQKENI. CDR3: CASSPRTSGGAYNEQFF. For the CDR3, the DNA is TGTGCCAGCTCACCACGGACTAGCGGGGGGGCCTACAATGAGCAGTTCTTC.